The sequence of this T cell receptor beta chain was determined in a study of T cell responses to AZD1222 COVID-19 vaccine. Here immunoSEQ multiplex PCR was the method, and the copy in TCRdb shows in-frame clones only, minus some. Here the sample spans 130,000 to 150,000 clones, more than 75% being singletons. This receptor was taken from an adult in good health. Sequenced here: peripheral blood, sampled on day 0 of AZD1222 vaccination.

CDR3 protein: CASSGGLQNTEAFF. CDR3 DNA: TGTGCCAGCAGCGGGGGACTGCAGAACACTGAAGCTTTCTTT. The chain is built from TRBV9 and TRBJ1-1, with D possibly TRBD1 on 5 matching bases. Trimming cost V 3 bases and J 1 base, with 10 bases left between them. This CDR3 contains 14 residues. Germline V gene lookup returns CDR1 SGDLS and CDR2 YYNGEE. The full variable domain, its missing parts supplied by reference TRBV9 and TRBJ1-1, is DSGVTQTPKHLITATGQRVTLRCSPRSGDLSVYWYQQSLDQGLQFLIQYYNGEERAKGNILERFSAQQFPDLHSELNLSSLELGDSALYFCASSGGLQNTEAFFGQGTRLTVV.